The clone carrying this T cell receptor beta chain was observed a handful of times. Its antigen is currently unknown. The record originates from a study of T cells in Graves' hyperthyroidism and ophthalmopathy. Patients were excluded for uncontrolled infection, other autoimmune disease, pregnancy or lactation. Diagnostic assessment was based on clinical symptoms, serum thyroxine and TRAb, thyroid ultrasound and orbital computed tomography. Germline CDR1 and CDR2: MRHNA and SNTAGT. V was trimmed by 3 bases and J by 4 bases, leaving 6 bases between them. The CDR3 runs to 13 residues. Amplified TCR beta CDR3 regions derived from RNA transcripts. Initially, a first-round RT-PCR of the TCR CDR3 employed the HTBI primer set. Each CDR3 protein is one row after TCRdb ran MiXCR on the multiplex PCR reads. The sample includes a few hundred thousand distinct CDR3 sequences, 16% seen only once; the top ten take around 3.5%.

Study-wide results and caveats: From stable hyperthyroidism, ophthalmopathy was separated by a 13 V-J model. Most clonotypes expanded in thyroid above 0.001 were likewise present in blood.

V usage is TRBV6-4 and J usage is TRBJ2-2, with D unclear. The sequencing sample was made of blood. The receptor comes from a woman between 35 and 50 years old with Graves' ophthalmopathy. The CDR3 is CASSELSTGELFF. The CDR3 nucleotides are TGTGCCAGCAGTGAGTTGAGCACCGGGGAGCTGTTTTTT.